This T cell receptor beta chain was captured in a study of Tregs in tolerant kidney transplant recipients. The data were produced by immunoSEQ multiplex PCR, yet TCRdb's version contains in-frame clones alone and is incomplete. The sample has 46,000 or so clones, about 90% seen once. The germline gives CDR1 ENHRY, CDR2 SYGVKD. The CDR3 consists of 12 residues. Between the trimmed V and J ends, which lost 7 bases and 5 bases, there was a span of 12 bases. The chain combines TRBV10-3 with TRBJ2-7; D is perhaps TRBD2 (5 bases). This receptor was taken from a human donor in good health. The sequenced sample was Tregs from blood. The CDR3 region has the DNA TGTGCCATCAAGGGTATTAGCGACGAGCAGTACTTC. It encodes CAIKGISDEQYF.